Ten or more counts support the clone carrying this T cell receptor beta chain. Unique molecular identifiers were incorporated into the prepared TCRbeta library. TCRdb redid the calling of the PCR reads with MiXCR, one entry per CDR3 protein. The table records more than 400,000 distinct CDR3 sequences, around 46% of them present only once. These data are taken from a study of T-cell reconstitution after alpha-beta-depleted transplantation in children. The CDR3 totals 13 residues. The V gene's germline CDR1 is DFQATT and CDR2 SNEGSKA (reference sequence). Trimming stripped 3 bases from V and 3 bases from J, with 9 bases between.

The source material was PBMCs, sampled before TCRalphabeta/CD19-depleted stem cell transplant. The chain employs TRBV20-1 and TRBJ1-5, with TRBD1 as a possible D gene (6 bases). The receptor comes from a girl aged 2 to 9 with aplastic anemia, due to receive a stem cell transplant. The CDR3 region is CSARGDINQPQHF. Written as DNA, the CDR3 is TGCAGTGCTAGGGGGGACATCAATCAGCCCCAGCATTTT.